This T cell receptor beta chain came from a study of radiation and T cells in renal cell carcinoma. Treatment of the sample: treatment-naive control, cytoreductive nephrectomy. Control tumors came from a handful of females and roughly twelve males, aged about 35 to 85. Profiling relied on immunoSEQ multiplex PCR, and the TCRdb table lists in-frame clones only, not all of them. The sample includes more than 14,000 clones, less than 65% of them seen just once. The V end was cut by 6 bases, the J end by 1 base, with 9 bases between. Germline CDR1 is ENHRY and CDR2 is SYGVKD. The CDR3 covers 13 residues. Sample: tumor tissue, taken from a patient whose treatment was nephrectomy without radiotherapy. This chain uses TRBV10-3 with TRBJ2-5; D is uncertain. This TCR was sampled from a man in his sixties with renal cell carcinoma. The CDR3 region is CAIRTELQETQYF. The CDR3 DNA is TGTGCCATCAGAACAGAACTCCAAGAGACCCAGTACTTC.